This T cell receptor beta chain was captured by sequencing in a study of post-analysis software for immune sequencing data. Across the study: Disease trajectories encompassed relapsing-remitting, secondary progressive and progressive-relapsing multiple sclerosis. Whole-study findings and limits: Included in a set of roughly five TRBV segments more frequent in patients than controls were TRBV5-6, TRBV5-1 and TRBV20-1. Under the F measure, samples that were prepared in one batch clustered strongly together. Patients with multiple sclerosis recorded significantly lower normalized Chao1 diversity than controls, the study found.

Per germline, CDR1 DFQATT and CDR2 SNEGSKA (reference sequence). The CDR3 is made up of 13 amino acids. Built from TCR beta cDNA, the libraries had unique molecular identifiers in them. cDNA molecules numbering 400,000 to 550,000 came from roughly 1.1 to 9.2 million T cells. A single record per CDR3 protein comes from TCRdb applying MiXCR to the PCR reads. The sample includes more than 450,000 distinct CDR3 sequences, 40% to 50% seen only once; the top ten take about 1.8%. The count of this clonotype is one. Its specificity is not known. The junction departs from the called germline gene at one end, perhaps through a read error.

V and J are TRBV20-1 and TRBJ2-7, with D possibly being TRBD2 (6 bases). The J call may be faulty, since TRBJ2-4 better matches the DNA end. The sequence was obtained from a girl aged 10 to 17 with multiple sclerosis. Sequenced input: blood. CDR3 nucleotide sequence: TGCAGTGTTAGACACCTCGGGGGAAACATTCAGTACTTC. Translating it yields CSVRHLGGNIQYF.